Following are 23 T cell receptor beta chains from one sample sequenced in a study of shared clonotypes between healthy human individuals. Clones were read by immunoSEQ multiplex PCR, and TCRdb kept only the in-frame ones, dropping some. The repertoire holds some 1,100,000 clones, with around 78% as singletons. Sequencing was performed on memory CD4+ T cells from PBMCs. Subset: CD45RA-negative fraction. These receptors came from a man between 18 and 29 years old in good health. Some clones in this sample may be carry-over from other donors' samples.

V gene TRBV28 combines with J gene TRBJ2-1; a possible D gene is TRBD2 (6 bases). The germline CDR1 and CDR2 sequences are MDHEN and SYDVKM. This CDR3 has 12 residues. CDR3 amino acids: CFIRGTHNEQFF. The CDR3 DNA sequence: TGTTTCATCCGGGGGACCCACAATGAGCAGTTCTTC.

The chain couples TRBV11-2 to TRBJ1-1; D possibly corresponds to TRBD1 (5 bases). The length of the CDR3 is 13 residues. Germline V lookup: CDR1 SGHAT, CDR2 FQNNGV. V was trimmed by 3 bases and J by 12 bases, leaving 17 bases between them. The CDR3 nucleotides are TGTGCCAGCAGCTTCGAGGGGAAAGGAGAAACTTTCTTT. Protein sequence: CASSFEGKGETFF.

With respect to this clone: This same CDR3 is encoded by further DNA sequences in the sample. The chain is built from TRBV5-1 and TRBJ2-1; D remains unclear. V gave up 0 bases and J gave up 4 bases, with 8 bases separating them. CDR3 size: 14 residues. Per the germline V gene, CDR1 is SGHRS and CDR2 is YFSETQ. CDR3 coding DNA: TGCGCCAGCAGCTTGGCCTCCGGGTACAATGAGCAGTTCTTC. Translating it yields CASSLASGYNEQFF.

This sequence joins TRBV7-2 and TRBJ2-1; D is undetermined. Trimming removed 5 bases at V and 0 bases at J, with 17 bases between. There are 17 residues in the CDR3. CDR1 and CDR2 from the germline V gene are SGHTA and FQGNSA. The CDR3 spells CASSLQNLRISYNEQFF. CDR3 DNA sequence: TGTGCCAGCAGCCTCCAAAACCTCCGAATCTCCTACAATGAGCAGTTCTTC. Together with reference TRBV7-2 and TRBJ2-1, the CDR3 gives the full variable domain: GAGVSQSPSNKVTEKGKDVELRCDPISGHTALYWYRQSLGQGLEFLIYFQGNSAPDKSGLPSDRFSAERTGGSVSTLTIQRTQQEDSAVYLCASSLQNLRISYNEQFFGPGTRLTVL.

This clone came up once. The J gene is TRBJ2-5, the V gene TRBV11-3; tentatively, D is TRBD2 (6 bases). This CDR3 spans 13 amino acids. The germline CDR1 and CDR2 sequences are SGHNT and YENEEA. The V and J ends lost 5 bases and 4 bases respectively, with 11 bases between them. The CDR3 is CASSPSGVETQYF. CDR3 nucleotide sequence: TGTGCCAGCAGCCCCTCGGGAGTAGAGACCCAGTACTTC.

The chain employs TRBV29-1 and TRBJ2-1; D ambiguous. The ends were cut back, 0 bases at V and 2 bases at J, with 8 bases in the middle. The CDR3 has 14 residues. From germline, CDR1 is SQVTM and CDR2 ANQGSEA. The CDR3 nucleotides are TGCAGCGTTGAAGACAGGTTAACCTACAATGAGCAGTTCTTC. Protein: CSVEDRLTYNEQFF.

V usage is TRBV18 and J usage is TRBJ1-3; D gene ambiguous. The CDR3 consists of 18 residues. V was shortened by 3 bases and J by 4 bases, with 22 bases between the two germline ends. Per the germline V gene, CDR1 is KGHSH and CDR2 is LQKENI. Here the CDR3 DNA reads TGTGCCAGCTCACCCGCAGGCCCGTCTCCGGTTCGGGGAAACACCATATATTTT. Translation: CASSPAGPSPVRGNTIYF. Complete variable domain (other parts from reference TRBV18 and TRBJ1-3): NAGVMQNPRHLVRRRGQEARLRCSPMKGHSHVYWYRQLPEEGLKFMVYLQKENIIDESGMPKERFSAEFPKEGPSILRIQQVVRGDSAAYFCASSPAGPSPVRGNTIYFGEGSWLTVV.

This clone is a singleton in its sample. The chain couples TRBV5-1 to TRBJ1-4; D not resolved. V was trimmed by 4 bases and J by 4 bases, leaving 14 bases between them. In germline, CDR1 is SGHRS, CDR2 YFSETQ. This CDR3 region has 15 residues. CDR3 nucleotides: TGCGCCAGCAGCCCATGGGCAGACCTTAATGAAAAACTGTTTTTT. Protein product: CASSPWADLNEKLFF.

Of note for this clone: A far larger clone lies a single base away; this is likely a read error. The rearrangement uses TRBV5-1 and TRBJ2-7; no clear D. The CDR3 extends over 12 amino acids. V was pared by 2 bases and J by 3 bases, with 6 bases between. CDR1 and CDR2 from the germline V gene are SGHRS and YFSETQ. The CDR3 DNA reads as TGCGCCAGCAGCTTTGACCTCTACGAGCAGTACTTC. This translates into CASSFDLYEQYF.

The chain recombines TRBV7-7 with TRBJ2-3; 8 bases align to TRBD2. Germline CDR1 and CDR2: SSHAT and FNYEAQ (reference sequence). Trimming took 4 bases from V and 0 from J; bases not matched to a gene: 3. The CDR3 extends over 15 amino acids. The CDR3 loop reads CASSSTGGSTDTQYF. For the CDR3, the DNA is TGTGCCAGCAGCTCCACGGGGGGGAGCACAGATACGCAGTATTTT.

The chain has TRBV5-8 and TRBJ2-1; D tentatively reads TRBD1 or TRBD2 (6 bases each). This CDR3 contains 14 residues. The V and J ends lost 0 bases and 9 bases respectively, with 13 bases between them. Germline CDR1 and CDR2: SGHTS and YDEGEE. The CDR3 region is CASSLAEPGAEQFF. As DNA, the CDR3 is TGTGCCAGCAGCTTGGCCGAGCCGGGGGCTGAGCAGTTCTTC. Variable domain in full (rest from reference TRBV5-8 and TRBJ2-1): EAGVTQSPTHLIKTRGQQATLRCSPISGHTSVYWYQQALGLGLQFLLWYDEGEERNRGNFPPRFSGRQFPNYSSELNVNALELEDSALYLCASSLAEPGAEQFFGPGTRLTVL.

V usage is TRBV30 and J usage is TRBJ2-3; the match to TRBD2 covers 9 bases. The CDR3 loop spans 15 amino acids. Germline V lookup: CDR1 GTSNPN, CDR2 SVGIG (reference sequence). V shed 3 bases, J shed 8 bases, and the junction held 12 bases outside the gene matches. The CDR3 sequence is CAWRGPAGGPRTQYF. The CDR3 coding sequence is TGTGCCTGGAGAGGCCCGGCGGGAGGGCCTCGTACGCAGTATTTT.

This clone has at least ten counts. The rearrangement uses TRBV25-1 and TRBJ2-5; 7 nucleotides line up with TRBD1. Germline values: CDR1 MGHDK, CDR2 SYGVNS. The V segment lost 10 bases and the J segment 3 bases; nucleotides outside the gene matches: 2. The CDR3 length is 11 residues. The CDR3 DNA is TGTGCCAACAGGGGAGAAGAGACCCAGTACTTC. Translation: CANRGEETQYF.

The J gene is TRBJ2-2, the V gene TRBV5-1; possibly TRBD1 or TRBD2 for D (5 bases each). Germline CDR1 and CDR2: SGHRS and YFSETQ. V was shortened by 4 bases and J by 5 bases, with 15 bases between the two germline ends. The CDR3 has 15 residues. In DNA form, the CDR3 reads TGCGCCAGCAGCCCTAGGGTGGGGGATACCGGGGAGCTGTTTTTT. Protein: CASSPRVGDTGELFF.

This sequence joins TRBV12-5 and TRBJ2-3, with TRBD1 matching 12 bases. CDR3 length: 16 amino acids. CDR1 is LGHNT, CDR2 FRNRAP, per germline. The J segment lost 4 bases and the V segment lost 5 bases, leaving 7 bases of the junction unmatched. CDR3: CASGTGQGAISDTQYF. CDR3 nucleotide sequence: TGTGCTAGTGGTACGGGACAGGGGGCGATTTCAGATACGCAGTATTTT.

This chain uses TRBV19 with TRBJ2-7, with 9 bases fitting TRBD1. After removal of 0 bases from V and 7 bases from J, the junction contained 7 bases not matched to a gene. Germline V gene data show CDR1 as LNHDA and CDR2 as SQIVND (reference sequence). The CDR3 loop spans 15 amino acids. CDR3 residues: CASSIEGTGRQEQYF. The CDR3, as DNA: TGTGCCAGTAGTATAGAGGGGACAGGGCGTCAGGAGCAGTACTTC.

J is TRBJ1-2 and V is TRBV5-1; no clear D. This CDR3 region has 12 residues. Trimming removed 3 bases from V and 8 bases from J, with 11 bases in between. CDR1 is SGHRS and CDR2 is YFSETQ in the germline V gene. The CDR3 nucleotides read TGCGCCAGCAGCTCCGACCTCTGGGGCTACACCTTC. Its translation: CASSSDLWGYTF.

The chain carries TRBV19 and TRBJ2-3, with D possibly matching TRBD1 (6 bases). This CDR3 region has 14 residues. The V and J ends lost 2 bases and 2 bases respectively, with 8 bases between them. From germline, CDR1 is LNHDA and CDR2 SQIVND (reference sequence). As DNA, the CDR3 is TGTGCCAGTAGTATAAGACAGGACACAGATACGCAGTATTTT. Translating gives CASSIRQDTDTQYF.

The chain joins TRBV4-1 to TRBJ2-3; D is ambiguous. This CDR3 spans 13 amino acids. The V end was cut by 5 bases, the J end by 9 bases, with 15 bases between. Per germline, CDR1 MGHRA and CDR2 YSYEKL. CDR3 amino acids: CASSYDRTQTQYF. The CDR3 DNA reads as TGCGCCAGCAGCTACGATCGGACGCAGACGCAGTATTTT.

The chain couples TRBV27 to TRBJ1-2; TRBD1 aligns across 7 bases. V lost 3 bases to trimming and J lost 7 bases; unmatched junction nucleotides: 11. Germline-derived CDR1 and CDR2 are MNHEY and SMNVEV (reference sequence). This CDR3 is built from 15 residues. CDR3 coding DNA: TGTGCCAGCAGTTTTTCTGTCAGGGGGTATGGTGGCTACACCTTC. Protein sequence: CASSFSVRGYGGYTF.

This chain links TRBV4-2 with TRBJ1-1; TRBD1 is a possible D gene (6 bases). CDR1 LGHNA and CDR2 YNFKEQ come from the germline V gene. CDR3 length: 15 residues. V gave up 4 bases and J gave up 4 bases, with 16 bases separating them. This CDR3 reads CASSLVGGVGTEAFF. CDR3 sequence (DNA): TGTGCCAGCAGCCTAGTGGGGGGCGTAGGCACTGAAGCTTTCTTT.

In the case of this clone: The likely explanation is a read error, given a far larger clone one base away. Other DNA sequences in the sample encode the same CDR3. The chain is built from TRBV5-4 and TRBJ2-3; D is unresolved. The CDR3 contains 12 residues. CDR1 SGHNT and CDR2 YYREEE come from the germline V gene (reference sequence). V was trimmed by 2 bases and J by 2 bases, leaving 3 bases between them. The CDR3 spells CASSLDTDTQYF. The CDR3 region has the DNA TGTGCCAGCAGCTTAGACACAGATACGCAGTATTTT.

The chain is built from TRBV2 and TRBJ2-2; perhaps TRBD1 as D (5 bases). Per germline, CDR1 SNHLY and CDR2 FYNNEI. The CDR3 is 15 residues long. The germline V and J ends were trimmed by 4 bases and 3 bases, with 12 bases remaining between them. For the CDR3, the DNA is TGTGCCAGCAGTGCTCGATCAGGGTACACCGGGGAGCTGTTTTTT. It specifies CASSARSGYTGELFF.